This T cell receptor (beta chain) is from a study of blood T cell repertoires in COVID-19. The CDR3 sequence is 16 residues long. Germline-derived CDR1 and CDR2 are SGDLS and YYNGEE. V lost 2 bases and J lost 1; bases outside the gene matches: 4. Sequencing was performed with immunoSEQ multiplex PCR; in TCRdb, only in-frame clones are kept and a portion is missing. The sample contains about 210,000 clones, about 83% of which appear only once. Sequenced material: peripheral blood. This TCR was recovered from a man between 60 and 75 years old who had recovered from COVID-19. The J gene is TRBJ1-4, the V gene TRBV9, with 8 bases fitting TRBD1. The CDR3 protein is CASSVQGARTNEKLFF. The CDR3 DNA reads TGTGCCAGCAGCGTCCAGGGGGCGAGAACTAATGAAAAACTGTTTTTT.